These 25 T cell receptor beta chains share one sample of origin, sequenced in a study of shared clonotypes between healthy human individuals (dated by TCRdb to about 2020). The method was the immunoSEQ multiplex PCR assay. TCRdb limited this immuneACCESS table to in-frame rearrangements with V and J called. A share of clones is missing; checked studies link under half to unresolved V genes, and the rest is unexplained. This sample lists under 650,000 clones; 90% to 97% were detected once. The ten top clones hold roughly 0.06% of the sample. The material sequenced was naive CD4+ T cells sorted from blood. The sample's cell subset or site, from its label and the paper: CD45RA+ positively selected. The receptor source for this set is a young woman in good health.

The chain employs TRBV11-2 and TRBJ2-7, with 10 bases identical to TRBD2. J lost 3 bases, V lost 3 bases, and 2 bases had no gene match. The CDR3 length is 14 residues. Germline V CDR1 and CDR2: SGHAT, FQNNGV. DNA for the CDR3: TGTGCCAGCAGCTTCCTAGCGGGGGACTACGAGCAGTACTTC. Amino acids: CASSFLAGDYEQYF.

The rearrangement uses TRBV18 and TRBJ2-1; 7 positions match TRBD1. Per the germline V gene, CDR1 is KGHSH and CDR2 is LQKENI. The V segment lost 6 bases and the J segment 3 bases; nucleotides outside the gene matches: 11. The CDR3 has 16 amino acids. This CDR3 reads CASSPRVTGDYNEQFF. CDR3 bases: TGTGCCAGCTCCCCTCGGGTCACAGGGGACTACAATGAGCAGTTCTTC. The full variable domain, rest sourced from reference TRBV18 and TRBJ2-1, is NAGVMQNPRHLVRRRGQEARLRCSPMKGHSHVYWYRQLPEEGLKFMVYLQKENIIDESGMPKERFSAEFPKEGPSILRIQQVVRGDSAAYFCASSPRVTGDYNEQFFGPGTRLTVL.

The chain employs TRBV6-1 and TRBJ2-7; 9 bases match TRBD1. This CDR3 has 13 residues. From germline, CDR1 is MNHNS and CDR2 SASEGT. V trimming: 4 bases; J trimming: 2 bases; junction bases outside the gene matches: 0. This CDR3 reads CASSGDRAYEQYF. CDR3 DNA: TGTGCCAGCAGTGGGGACAGGGCCTACGAGCAGTACTTC.

The chain combines TRBV9 with TRBJ1-5; TRBD1 might be the D (5 bases). V lost 0 bases, J lost 7 bases, and 11 bases lay in between. From germline, CDR1 is SGDLS and CDR2 YYNGEE. The CDR3 extends over 14 amino acids. Written as DNA, the CDR3 is TGTGCCAGCAGCGTAGAAGGGGAGGAACAGCCCCAGCATTTT. Encoded protein: CASSVEGEEQPQHF.

This chain uses TRBV2 with TRBJ2-6; D is tentatively TRBD1 or TRBD2 (6 bases each). V shed 8 bases and J shed 0 bases, with 26 bases lying between them. Germline V gene data show CDR1 as SNHLY and CDR2 as FYNNEI. This CDR3 is 20 amino acids long. CDR3 protein: CASSTNGGHSDNSGANVLTF. The CDR3 DNA reads as TGTGCCAGCTCGACAAACGGGGGCCACAGCGATAACTCTGGGGCCAACGTCCTGACTTTC.

This clone was seen only once. The chain joins TRBV7-2 to TRBJ2-7, with unresolved D. There are 13 residues in the CDR3. Germline-derived CDR1 and CDR2 are SGHTA and FQGNSA. The V end was cut by 5 bases, the J end by 7 bases, with 15 bases between. Here the CDR3 reads CASSARVAVEQYF. CDR3 in DNA: TGTGCCAGCAGCGCCCGGGTCGCCGTGGAGCAGTACTTC.

V usage is TRBV5-1 and J usage is TRBJ2-7; 11 bases match TRBD2. The CDR3 sequence is 16 residues long. V lost 1 base, J lost 6 bases, and 9 bases stayed unmatched. Germline assignment: CDR1 SGHRS and CDR2 YFSETQ. The CDR3 reads CASSLTSGSPPGEQYF. The CDR3 DNA sequence: TGCGCCAGCAGCTTGACTAGCGGGAGTCCCCCGGGCGAGCAGTACTTC.

This chain joins TRBV13 and TRBJ2-3; D tentatively fits TRBD1 or TRBD2 (5 bases each). Trimming pared 3 bases from V and 0 bases from J, leaving 16 bases between. The germline CDR1 and CDR2 sequences are PRHDT and FYEKMQ (reference sequence). This CDR3 comprises 17 residues. As DNA, the CDR3 is TGTGCCAGCAGCTTGGGGGTACAGAGTTCTAGCACAGATACGCAGTATTTT. As protein: CASSLGVQSSSTDTQYF. Drawing the rest from reference TRBV13 and TRBJ2-3, the complete variable domain is AAGVIQSPRHLIKEKRETATLKCYPIPRHDTVYWYQQGPGQDPQFLISFYEKMQSDKGSIPDRFSAQQFSDYHSELNMSSLELGDSALYFCASSLGVQSSSTDTQYFGPGTRLTVL.

The genes are TRBV30 and TRBJ2-3; either TRBD1 or TRBD2 may fit D (6 bases each). CDR1 is GTSNPN and CDR2 is SVGIG in the germline V gene (reference sequence). Trimming shortened V by 2 bases and J by 6 bases, and 12 bases separated the two germline ends. The CDR3 has 13 residues. The DNA for the CDR3 is TGTGCCTGGAGTTCGGGGGCGGGGGATACGCAGTATTTT. This gives the protein CAWSSGAGDTQYF.

The rearrangement uses TRBV28 and TRBJ1-2; D perhaps matches TRBD1 (6 bases). This CDR3 has 15 residues. V lost 3 bases and J lost 7, with 18 bases in between. Germline V lookup: CDR1 MDHEN, CDR2 SYDVKM. This CDR3 reads CASSFPQTGFRGYTF. The CDR3 region has the DNA TGTGCCAGCAGTTTCCCCCAAACAGGGTTTCGTGGCTACACCTTC.

This rearrangement joins TRBV29-1 to TRBJ2-7; weak D call: TRBD1 (6 bases). The CDR3 extends over 12 amino acids. Trimming took 4 bases from V and 2 from J, leaving 9 bases between them. The germline V gene encodes CDR1 SQVTM and CDR2 ANQGSEA. The CDR3 DNA sequence: TGCAGCGTTGTCAGGGGCACCTACGAGCAGTACTTC. Translating it yields CSVVRGTYEQYF.

The chain links TRBV5-4 to TRBJ2-5; 10 bases are shared with TRBD2. The CDR3 runs 15 residues. CDR1 SGHNT and CDR2 YYREEE come from the germline V gene (reference sequence). The V segment lost 2 bases and the J segment 1 base; nucleotides outside the gene matches: 2. The CDR3 DNA is TGTGCCAGCAGCTTTACTAGCGGGACCCAAGAGACCCAGTACTTC. Protein: CASSFTSGTQETQYF.

The table lists this clone with a count of one. The sample holds other DNA sequences that translate to the same CDR3. The chain combines TRBV5-1 with TRBJ2-7; D gene ambiguous. Germline CDR1 and CDR2: SGHRS and YFSETQ. The CDR3 is 12 residues long. The V gene lost 0 bases and the J gene lost 4 bases, with 5 bases spanning the gap. For the CDR3, the DNA is TGCGCCAGCAGCTTGGTAGGATACGAGCAGTACTTC. Residues: CASSLVGYEQYF.

The chain's CDR3 is CASSAAIPQNTEAFF. CDR3 nucleotide sequence: TGTGCCAGCTCAGCAGCTATACCCCAGAACACTGAAGCTTTCTTT. The genes are TRBV18 and TRBJ1-1; D is uncertain. This CDR3 is 15 amino acids long. The germline V and J ends were trimmed by 5 bases and 1 base, with 14 bases remaining between them. Germline V CDR1 and CDR2: KGHSH, LQKENI.

This sequence joins TRBV29-1 and TRBJ2-5, with 7 bases matching TRBD2. This CDR3 comprises 14 residues. V dropped 3 bases and J dropped 2; count of bases not matched to a gene: 6. Germline V gene sequence: CDR1 SQVTM, CDR2 ANQGSEA. The CDR3, as DNA: TGCAGCGTTGATTGGGAGGGGTTGCAAGAGACCCAGTACTTC. This translates into CSVDWEGLQETQYF.

The rearrangement links TRBV7-8 to TRBJ2-7; D call uncertain. V was clipped by 6 bases and J by 6 bases, with 12 bases between them. CDR1 SGHVS and CDR2 FQNEAQ come from the germline V gene. There are 12 residues in the CDR3. The CDR3 sequence is CASSFPGGEQYF. Here the CDR3 DNA reads TGTGCCAGCAGTTTCCCGGGCGGCGAGCAGTACTTC. The full variable domain, rest sourced from reference TRBV7-8 and TRBJ2-7, is GAGVSQSPRYKVAKRGQDVALRCDPISGHVSLFWYQQALGQGPEFLTYFQNEAQLDKSGLPSDRFFAERPEGSVSTLKIQRTQQEDSAVYLCASSFPGGEQYFGPGTRLTVT.

This chain connects TRBV5-4 to TRBJ2-6, with 7 bases that match TRBD2. From germline, CDR1 is SGHNT and CDR2 YYREEE (reference sequence). V shed 4 bases, J shed 1 base, and the junction held 2 bases outside the gene matches. The CDR3 is 15 amino acids. CDR3: CASSPGGSGANVLTF. The CDR3 DNA is TGTGCCAGCAGCCCCGGGGGGTCTGGGGCCAACGTCCTGACTTTC.

V usage is TRBV28 and J usage is TRBJ2-7, with a weak D call TRBD2 (5 bases). Trimming took 2 bases from V and 6 from J, leaving 5 bases between them. Germline V lookup: CDR1 MDHEN, CDR2 SYDVKM. The CDR3 spans 11 residues. The CDR3 spells CASSLGSEQYF. Here the CDR3 DNA reads TGTGCCAGCAGTTTAGGGAGCGAGCAGTACTTC.

This rearrangement joins TRBV7-6 to TRBJ2-1; D unresolved. Germline lookup yields CDR1 SGHVS and CDR2 FNYEAQ. This CDR3 is 13 amino acids long. Trimming pared 5 bases from V and 4 bases from J, leaving 9 bases between. CDR3 protein: CASSQDTYNEQFF. DNA for the CDR3: TGTGCCAGCAGCCAAGACACGTACAATGAGCAGTTCTTC. The full variable domain, rest sourced from reference TRBV7-6 and TRBJ2-1, is GAGVSQSPRYKVTKRGQDVALRCDPISGHVSLYWYRQALGQGPEFLTYFNYEAQQDKSGLPNDRFSAERPEGSISTLTIQRTEQRDSAMYRCASSQDTYNEQFFGPGTRLTVL.

The V and J genes are TRBV7-9 and TRBJ1-1; D is uncertain. Deletions cut 2 bases from V and 10 bases from J, with 23 bases between. Germline V lookup: CDR1 SEHNR, CDR2 FQNEAQ (reference sequence). This CDR3 spans 16 amino acids. The CDR3 DNA is TGTGCCAGCAGCTTAATCCCCCCTCCGGACGGCCGTTTAGCTTTCTTT. Its protein is CASSLIPPPDGRLAFF.

This clone showed up just once. J is TRBJ2-1 and V is TRBV5-6; 10 nucleotides line up with TRBD1. Germline CDR1 SGHDT, CDR2 YYEEEE. This CDR3 has 15 amino acids. With 3 bases clipped from V and 8 bases from J, the junction kept 8 bases outside the gene matches. Written as DNA, the CDR3 is TGTGCCAGCAGCTGGTGGGGACAGGGGACCCATGAGCAGTTCTTC. Translated: CASSWWGQGTHEQFF.

V and J are TRBV19 and TRBJ1-5, with TRBD1 identical over 9 bases. Germline V gene sequence: CDR1 LNHDA, CDR2 SQIVND (reference sequence). The V segment lost 5 bases and the J segment 6 bases; nucleotides outside the gene matches: 2. The CDR3 loop spans 13 amino acids. The CDR3 DNA reads as TGTGCCAGTAGTCCGACAGGGGGTCAGCCCCAGCATTTT. Encoded protein: CASSPTGGQPQHF.

The chain has TRBV28 and TRBJ2-2; 15 bases are shared with TRBD2. Trimming cost V 6 bases and J 4 bases; bases outside gene matches: 18. Germline assignment: CDR1 MDHEN and CDR2 SYDVKM. The CDR3 is made up of 21 amino acids. CDR3 DNA: TGTGCCAGCAGACGAACCGGGACTAGCGGGAGGCGGCCAACAATCACCGGGGAGCTGTTTTTT. It codes for CASRRTGTSGRRPTITGELFF.

The V call is TRBV15, the J call TRBJ1-5, with D maybe TRBD1 (6 bases). Trimming pared 5 bases from V and 7 bases from J, leaving 15 bases between. Germline-derived CDR1 and CDR2 are LNHNV and YYDKDF (reference sequence). The CDR3 length is 14 residues. The CDR3: CATSEGGRGQPQHF. CDR3 bases: TGTGCCACCAGCGAAGGGGGTAGGGGCCAGCCCCAGCATTTT. The whole variable domain, filled in from reference TRBV15 and TRBJ1-5, reads DAMVIQNPRYQVTQFGKPVTLSCSQTLNHNVMYWYQQKSSQAPKLLFHYYDKDFNNEADTPDNFQSRRPNTSFCFLDIRSPGLGDTAMYLCATSEGGRGQPQHFGDGTRLSIL.

DNA for the CDR3: TGCGCCAGCAGCCCCGGCCGGGGTAGCTCCTACGAGCAGTACTTC. Translation: CASSPGRGSSYEQYF. The rearrangement uses TRBV5-1 and TRBJ2-7; tentatively, D is TRBD2 (5 bases). CDR1 SGHRS and CDR2 YFSETQ come from the germline V gene. The CDR3 length is 15 residues. V lost 4 bases to trimming and J lost 0 bases, with 14 bases between them.